The entry below gives a single TCR beta chain sequence along with its context. In its sample, this clone was seen a few times. The clone's antigen remains unknown. Per-base qualities were not stored, and no clone one base away is much larger. The time point tag for this specimen amounts to: roughly 11-day in vitro stimulation with candidate neoantigen peptide 7. For each enrolled patient, mismatch repair deficiency was established using either polymerase chain reaction or immunohistochemistry. TCR sequencing was carried out for three patients who responded to pembrolizumab therapy. Each of fewer than 10 ELISpot-reactive candidate neoantigen peptides was used in a 10-day in vitro stimulation prior to TCR sequencing. A control culture without peptide was run identically and served as baseline for clone fold-change calculations. The phase II trial prospectively tested pembrolizumab PD-1 blockade in advanced mismatch repair-deficient cancers regardless of tissue of origin.

To prepare the library, the immunoSEQ multiplex PCR assay was applied. The study's processing was this. A clone was classified as neoantigen-specific if the clone expanded significantly in response to the relevant peptide and did not expand significantly in response to any other peptide tested. TCRdb stores this immuneACCESS table with in-frame sequences only. Part of the clones is absent; in the studies checked, under half of the shortfall reflects unresolved V genes, and no reason is known for the rest. V, J and clone size are taken as reported in that table, and D and trimming were inferred from the DNA itself. This sample holds thousands of clones; 80% to 90% were observed only once. Of the sample, approximately 12% is held by the ten largest clones. This sample was included in a study of PD-1 blockade in mismatch repair-deficient tumors (dated by TCRdb to about 2017). Study-wide context: Between September 2013 and September 2016, the trial enrolled some 91 consecutive patients with about a dozen mismatch repair-deficient cancer types, every one of whom had been previously treated and was progressing. Deep sequencing of TCR CDR3 regions was used to track tumor-associated T cell clones in peripheral blood of patients responding to PD-1 blockade. Broad study findings and their caveats: Clonal expansion was elicited by three of the seven peptides, yielding about 150 unique blood TCRs of which seven were also found in tumor, and every positive peptide was derived from frameshift mutations. Clones residing in the tumor, which were often undetectable in blood before treatment, expanded quickly after pembrolizumab and then contracted, generally before radiologic responses.

The germline V gene specifies SNHLY as CDR1 and FYNNEI as CDR2. The CDR3 goes from the cysteine to the phenylalanine over 13 residues. This entry keeps only the CDR3 DNA: 39 bases, framed from base 1. Trimming at the junction amounts to 6 bases on V and 5 bases on J, and the germline ends lie 13 bases apart. The sequence was obtained from an adult with mismatch repair-deficient cancer. The receptor chain draws on TRBV2 and TRBJ1-2, with the identity of the D gene unclear. The source was cells cultured in vitro, collected from a patient treated with pembrolizumab. This receptor has the CDR3 CASRRSGRYGYTF. DNA sequence: TGTGCCAGCAGGCGATCGGGGAGGTATGGCTACACCTTC.